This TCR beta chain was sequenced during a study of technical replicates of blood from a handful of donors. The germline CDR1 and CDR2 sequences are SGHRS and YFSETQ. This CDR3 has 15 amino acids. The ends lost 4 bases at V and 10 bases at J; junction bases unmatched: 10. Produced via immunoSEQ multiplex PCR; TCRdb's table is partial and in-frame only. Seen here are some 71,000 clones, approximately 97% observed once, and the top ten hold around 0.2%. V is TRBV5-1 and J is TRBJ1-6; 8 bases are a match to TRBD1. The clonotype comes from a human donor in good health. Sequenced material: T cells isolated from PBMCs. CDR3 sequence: CASSPSTGAESPLHF. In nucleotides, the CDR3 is TGCGCCAGCAGCCCCTCGACAGGGGCGGAATCACCCCTCCACTTT.